The clone carrying this TCR beta chain was observed at least ten times. Its specificity is unknown. This record comes from a study of CD8+CD57+ T cells in acquired aplastic anemia. Turning to the study itself: DNA recovered from sorted CD4+ and CD8+ cells had a mean of approximately 3 ug.

It was patients with CD8+CD57+ cell expansion by flow cytometry who were chosen for sequencing. The germline gives CDR1 SGDLS, CDR2 YYNGEE. The length of the CDR3 is 14 residues. Trimming took 0 bases from V and 4 from J, leaving 9 bases between them. Genomic DNA provided the template from which TCR beta VDJ and CDR3 profiles were obtained. Using its own MiXCR run on the reads, TCRdb lists one record per CDR3 protein. The sample lists 200,000 to 250,000 distinct CDR3 sequences, roughly 53% occurring once. Study results and limitations: Between patients and controls, CD8+ Simpson's diversity did not vary significantly.

The receptor comes from a human donor with aplastic anemia. This sequence joins TRBV9 and TRBJ2-3; D is unclear. Sequenced: sorted CD4+, CD8+, or CD8+CD57+ T cells (not recorded which) from PBMCs. The CDR3 region has the DNA TGTGCCAGCAGCGTAGTCCAGTCGCCAGATACGCAGTATTTT. This encodes CASSVVQSPDTQYF.